What follows are 6 T cell receptor beta chains derived from one specimen sequenced in a study of OX40 agonist ivuxolimab in advanced cancers. Some clones are missing from TCRdb's copy, which holds only in-frame ones; the method was immunoSEQ multiplex PCR. The sample lists roughly 44,000 clones; 80% were seen once. The specimen comprised CD4+ or CD8+ T cells sorted from blood, sampled in a trial of the OX40 agonist ivuxolimab. These receptors were taken from an adult with an advanced solid tumor such as melanoma, head and neck, liver or kidney cancer.

J is TRBJ2-5 and V is TRBV5-1; D not resolved. The J call may not be correct, given that the DNA end is closer to TRBJ2-7. Germline CDR1 reads SGHRS; CDR2 reads YFSETQ. This CDR3 has 14 residues. The CDR3 DNA is TGCGCCAGCAGCTTGGTTGGCGGCTCCTACGAGCAGTACTTC. Protein sequence: CASSLVGGSYEQYF.

The sample holds a few counts of this clone. The chain combines TRBV6-5 with TRBJ1-2; 8 nucleotides line up with TRBD1. CDR3 length: 14 amino acids. V gave up 0 bases and J gave up 6 bases; unmatched junction bases: 3. Per germline, CDR1 MNHEY and CDR2 SVGAGI. This CDR3 reads CASSYSPTGDGYTF. The CDR3 DNA sequence: TGTGCCAGCAGTTACTCGCCGACAGGGGATGGCTACACCTTC.

This rearrangement joins TRBV7-9 to TRBJ2-1, with 7 bases aligning to TRBD2. Germline V gives CDR1 SEHNR, CDR2 FQNEAQ (reference sequence). The CDR3 is 14 residues long. Trimming took 5 bases from V and 8 from J; bases not matched to a gene: 9. CDR3 DNA sequence: TGTGCCAGCAGCGCAAGCGGGGAGGTAGATGAGCAGTTCTTC. Translated, it gives CASSASGEVDEQFF.

V gene TRBV6-4 combines with J gene TRBJ2-3; D may match TRBD1 or TRBD2 (5 bases each). V lost 3 bases, J lost 9 bases, and 13 bases lay in between. The CDR3 spans 13 residues. Germline V gene data show CDR1 as MRHNA and CDR2 as SNTAGT. In DNA, the CDR3 is TGTGCCAGCAGTGAAGGGGCAAGGGAGACGCAGTATTTT. Amino acids: CASSEGARETQYF.

The sample holds one count of this clone. The chain joins TRBV10-2 to TRBJ1-2, with TRBD1 identical over 9 bases. Germline V gene lookup returns CDR1 WSHSY and CDR2 SAAADI. The CDR3 contains 16 residues. V was clipped by 4 bases and J by 4 bases; unmatched bases: 10. CDR3 region: CASSGFRDRELYGYTF. The CDR3 DNA reads as TGCGCCAGCAGTGGTTTCCGGGACAGGGAGCTCTATGGCTACACCTTC.

J is TRBJ1-1 and V is TRBV3-1 (or the pseudogene TRBV3-2); D remains unclear. V gave up 3 bases and J gave up 8 bases, with 1 base separating them. Germline V CDR1 and CDR2: LGHDT, YNNKEL (reference sequence). This CDR3 has 9 amino acids. The CDR3 coding sequence is TGTGCCAGCAGCCACGAAGCTTTCTTT. This gives the protein CASSHEAFF.